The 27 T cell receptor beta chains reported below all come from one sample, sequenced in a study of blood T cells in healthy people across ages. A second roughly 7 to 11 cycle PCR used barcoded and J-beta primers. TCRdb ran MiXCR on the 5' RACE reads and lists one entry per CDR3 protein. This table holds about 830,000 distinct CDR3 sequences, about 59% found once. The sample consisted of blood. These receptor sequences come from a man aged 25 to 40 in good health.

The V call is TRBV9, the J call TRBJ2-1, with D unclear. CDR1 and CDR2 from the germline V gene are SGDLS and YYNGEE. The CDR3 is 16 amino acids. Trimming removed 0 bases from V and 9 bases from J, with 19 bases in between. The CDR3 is CASSVGATAELCEQFF. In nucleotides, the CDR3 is TGTGCCAGCAGCGTAGGAGCAACCGCCGAGCTGTGTGAGCAGTTCTTC. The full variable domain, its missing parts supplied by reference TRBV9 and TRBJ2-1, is DSGVTQTPKHLITATGQRVTLRCSPRSGDLSVYWYQQSLDQGLQFLIQYYNGEERAKGNILERFSAQQFPDLHSELNLSSLELGDSALYFCASSVGATAELCEQFFGPGTRLTVL.

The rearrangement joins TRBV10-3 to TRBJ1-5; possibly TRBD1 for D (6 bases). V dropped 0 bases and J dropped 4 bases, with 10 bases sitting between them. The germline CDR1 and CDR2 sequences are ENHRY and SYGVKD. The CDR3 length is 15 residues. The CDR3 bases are TGTGCCATCAGTGAGTCGACAGGACGTAATCAGCCCCAGCATTTT. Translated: CAISESTGRNQPQHF.

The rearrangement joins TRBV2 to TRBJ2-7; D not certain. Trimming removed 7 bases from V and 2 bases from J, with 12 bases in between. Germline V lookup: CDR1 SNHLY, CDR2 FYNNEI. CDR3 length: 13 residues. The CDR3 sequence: CASISGLTYEQYF. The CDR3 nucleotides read TGTGCCAGCATCTCCGGGTTGACCTACGAGCAGTACTTC.

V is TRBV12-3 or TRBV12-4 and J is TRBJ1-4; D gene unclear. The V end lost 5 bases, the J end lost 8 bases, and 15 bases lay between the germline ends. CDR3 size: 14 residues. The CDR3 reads CASSAERLREKLFF. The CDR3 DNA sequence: TGTGCCAGCAGTGCGGAGAGACTGCGCGAAAAACTGTTTTTT.

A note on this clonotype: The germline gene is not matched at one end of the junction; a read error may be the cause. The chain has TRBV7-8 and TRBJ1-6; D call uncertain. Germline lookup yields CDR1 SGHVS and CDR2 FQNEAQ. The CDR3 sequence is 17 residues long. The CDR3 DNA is TGTGCCTGCAGCCCCCGGGCAGGAGGCGCCTATAATTCACCCCTCCACTTT. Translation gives CACSPRAGGAYNSPLHF.

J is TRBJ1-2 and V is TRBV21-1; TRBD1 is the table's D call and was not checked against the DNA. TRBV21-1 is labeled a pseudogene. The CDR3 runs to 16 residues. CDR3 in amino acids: CASRKGEGTANYGYTF. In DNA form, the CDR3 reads TGTGCCAGCAGAAAAGGGGAAGGGACAGCCAACTATGGCTACACCTTC.

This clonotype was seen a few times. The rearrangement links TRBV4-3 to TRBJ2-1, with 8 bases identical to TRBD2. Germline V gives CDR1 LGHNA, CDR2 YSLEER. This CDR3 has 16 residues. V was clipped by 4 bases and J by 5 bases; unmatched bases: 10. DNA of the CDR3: TGCGCCAGCAGCCCCGGTGGCGGGGGGTTGGACAATGAGCAGTTCTTC. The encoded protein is CASSPGGGGLDNEQFF.

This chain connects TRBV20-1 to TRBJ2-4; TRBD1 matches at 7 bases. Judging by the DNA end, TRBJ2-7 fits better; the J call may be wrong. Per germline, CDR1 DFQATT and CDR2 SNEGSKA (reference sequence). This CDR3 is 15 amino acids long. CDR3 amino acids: CSAVGQASIPYEQYF. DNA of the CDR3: TGCAGTGCTGTAGGACAGGCCTCCATCCCTTACGAGCAGTACTTC.

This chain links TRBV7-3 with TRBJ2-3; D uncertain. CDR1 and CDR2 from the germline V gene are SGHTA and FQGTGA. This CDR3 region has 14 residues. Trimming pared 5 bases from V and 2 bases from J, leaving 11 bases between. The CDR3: CASSPRVTTDTQYF. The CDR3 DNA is TGTGCCAGCAGCCCCCGGGTCACCACAGATACGCAGTATTTT.

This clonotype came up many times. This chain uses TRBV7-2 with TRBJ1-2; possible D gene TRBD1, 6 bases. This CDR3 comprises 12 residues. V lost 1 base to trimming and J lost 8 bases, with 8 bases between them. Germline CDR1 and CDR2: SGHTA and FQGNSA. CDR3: CASSLDRVGYTF. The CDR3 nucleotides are TGTGCCAGCAGCTTAGACAGGGTCGGCTACACCTTC.

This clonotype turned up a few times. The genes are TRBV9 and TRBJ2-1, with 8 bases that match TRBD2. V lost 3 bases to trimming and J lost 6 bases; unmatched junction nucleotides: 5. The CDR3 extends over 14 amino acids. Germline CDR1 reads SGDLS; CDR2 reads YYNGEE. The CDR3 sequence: CASSAGLAPNEQFF. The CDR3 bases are TGTGCCAGCAGCGCCGGACTAGCCCCCAATGAGCAGTTCTTC.

Written as DNA, the CDR3 is TGTGCCAGCGAACAGGGCCACTATGGCTACACCTTC. Its translation is CASEQGHYGYTF. V gene TRBV5-6 combines with J gene TRBJ1-2; D is possibly TRBD1 (6 bases). With 7 bases removed from V and 3 bases from J, the gap between germline ends came to 10 bases. CDR1 and CDR2 from the germline V gene are SGHDT and YYEEEE. CDR3 length equals 12 residues.

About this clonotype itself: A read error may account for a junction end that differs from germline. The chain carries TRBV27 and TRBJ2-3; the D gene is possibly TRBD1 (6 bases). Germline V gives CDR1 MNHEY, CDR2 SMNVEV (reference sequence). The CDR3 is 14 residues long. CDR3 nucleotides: TGTGCCAGCAGTCCAGGACCCTGGACAGATGCGCAGTATTTT. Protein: CASSPGPWTDAQYF.

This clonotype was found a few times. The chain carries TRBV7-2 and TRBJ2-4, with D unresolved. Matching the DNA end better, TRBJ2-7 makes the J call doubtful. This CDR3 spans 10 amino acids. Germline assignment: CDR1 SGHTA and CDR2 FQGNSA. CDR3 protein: CASSGHEQYF. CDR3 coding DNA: TGTGCCAGTTCCGGGCACGAGCAGTACTTC.

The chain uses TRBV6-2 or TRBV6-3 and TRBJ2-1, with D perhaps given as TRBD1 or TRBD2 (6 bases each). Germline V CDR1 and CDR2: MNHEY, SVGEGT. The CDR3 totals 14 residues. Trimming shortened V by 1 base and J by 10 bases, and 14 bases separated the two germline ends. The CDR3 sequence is CASSYYRGPWEQFF. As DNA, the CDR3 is TGTGCCAGCAGTTACTACCGGGGGCCATGGGAGCAGTTCTTC.

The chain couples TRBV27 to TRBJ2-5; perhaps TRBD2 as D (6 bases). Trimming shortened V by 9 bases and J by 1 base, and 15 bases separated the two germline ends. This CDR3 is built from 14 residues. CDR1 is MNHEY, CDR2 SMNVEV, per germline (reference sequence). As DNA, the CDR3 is TGTGCCAGTAAACCACCGGGACTCCAAGAGACCCAGTACTTC. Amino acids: CASKPPGLQETQYF.

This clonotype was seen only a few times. The CDR3 is CASSFRGELLEQYF. The CDR3 DNA follows: TGCGCCAGCAGCTTCCGGGGGGAGCTTCTCGAGCAGTACTTC. The chain links TRBV5-1 to TRBJ2-7; 7 bases agree with TRBD2. The CDR3 sequence is 14 residues long. The V gene end was trimmed by 2 bases and the J gene end by 6 bases; junction bases not matched to a gene: 8. Germline V lookup: CDR1 SGHRS, CDR2 YFSETQ.

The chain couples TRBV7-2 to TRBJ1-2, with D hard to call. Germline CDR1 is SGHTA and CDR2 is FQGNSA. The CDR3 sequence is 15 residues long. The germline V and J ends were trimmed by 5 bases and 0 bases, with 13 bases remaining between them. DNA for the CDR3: TGTGCCAGCAGCCCCGGCGGGCAAACTAACTATGGCTACACCTTC. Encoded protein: CASSPGGQTNYGYTF.

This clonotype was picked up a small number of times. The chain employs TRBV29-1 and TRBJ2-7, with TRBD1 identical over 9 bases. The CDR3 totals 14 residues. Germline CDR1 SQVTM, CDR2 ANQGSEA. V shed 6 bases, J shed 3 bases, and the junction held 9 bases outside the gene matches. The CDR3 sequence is CSVLGQGGIYEQYF. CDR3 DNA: TGCAGCGTCCTGGGACAGGGCGGAATCTACGAGCAGTACTTC.

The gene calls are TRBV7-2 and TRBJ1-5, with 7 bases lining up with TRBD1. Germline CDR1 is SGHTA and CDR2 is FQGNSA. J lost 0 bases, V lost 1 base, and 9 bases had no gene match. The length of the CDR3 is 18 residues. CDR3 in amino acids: CASSLDRTGPYSNQPQHF. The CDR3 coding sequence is TGTGCCAGCAGCTTAGATAGGACAGGACCCTATAGCAATCAGCCCCAGCATTTT.

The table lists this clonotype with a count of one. The CDR3 DNA sequence: TGTGCCAGCAGTTTGGGGGACAGGGGGACTTCAGAGACCCAGTACTTC. Its protein product is CASSLGDRGTSETQYF. V usage is TRBV7-9 and J usage is TRBJ2-5; TRBD1 aligns across 11 bases. Germline V CDR1 and CDR2: SEHNR, FQNEAQ (reference sequence). Losses at the gene ends were 6 bases for V and 4 bases for J; bases not matched to a gene: 10. This CDR3 is built from 16 residues.

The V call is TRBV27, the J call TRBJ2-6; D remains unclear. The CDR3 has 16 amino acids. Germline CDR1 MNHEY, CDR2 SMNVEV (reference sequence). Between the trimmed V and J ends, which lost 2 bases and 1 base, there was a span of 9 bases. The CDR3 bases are TGTGCCAGCAGTTTAGCCCCCGGATCTGGGGCCAACGTCCTGACTTTC. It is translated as CASSLAPGSGANVLTF.

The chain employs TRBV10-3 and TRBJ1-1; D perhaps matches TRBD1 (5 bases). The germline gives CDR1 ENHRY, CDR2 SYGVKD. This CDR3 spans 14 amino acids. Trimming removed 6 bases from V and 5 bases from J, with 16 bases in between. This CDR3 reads CAISLQGGGTEAFF. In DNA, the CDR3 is TGTGCCATCAGCCTCCAGGGAGGTGGGACTGAAGCTTTCTTT.

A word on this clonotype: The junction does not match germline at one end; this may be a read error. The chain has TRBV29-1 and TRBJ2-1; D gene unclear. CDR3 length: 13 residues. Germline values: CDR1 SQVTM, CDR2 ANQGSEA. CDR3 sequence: CSVLGNSNNEQFF. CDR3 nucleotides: TGCAGCGTTCTAGGTAACTCCAACAATGAGCAGTTCTTC.

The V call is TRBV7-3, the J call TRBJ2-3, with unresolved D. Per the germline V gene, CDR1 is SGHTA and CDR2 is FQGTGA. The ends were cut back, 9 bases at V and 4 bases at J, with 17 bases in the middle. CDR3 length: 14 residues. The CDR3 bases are TGTGCCAGTAGACGCAATAGGGATTCAGATACGCAGTATTTT. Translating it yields CASRRNRDSDTQYF.

The CDR3 region is CASSKARRHADQPQHF. The CDR3 DNA sequence: TGTGCCAGCAGCAAAGCGCGGCGGCACGCTGACCAGCCCCAGCATTTT. The gene calls are TRBV21-1 and TRBJ1-5. TRBV21-1 is marked as a pseudogene. CDR3 length: 16 residues.

The CDR3 region is CASSPPSGFWGGANYGYTF. In DNA form, the CDR3 reads TGTGCCAGCTCACCGCCCTCCGGTTTCTGGGGGGGAGCGAACTATGGCTACACCTTC. The V gene is TRBV18, the J gene TRBJ1-2; a weak D match, TRBD1 (5 bases). Germline V gives CDR1 KGHSH, CDR2 LQKENI. The length of the CDR3 is 19 residues. V was pared by 3 bases and J by 2 bases, with 25 bases between.